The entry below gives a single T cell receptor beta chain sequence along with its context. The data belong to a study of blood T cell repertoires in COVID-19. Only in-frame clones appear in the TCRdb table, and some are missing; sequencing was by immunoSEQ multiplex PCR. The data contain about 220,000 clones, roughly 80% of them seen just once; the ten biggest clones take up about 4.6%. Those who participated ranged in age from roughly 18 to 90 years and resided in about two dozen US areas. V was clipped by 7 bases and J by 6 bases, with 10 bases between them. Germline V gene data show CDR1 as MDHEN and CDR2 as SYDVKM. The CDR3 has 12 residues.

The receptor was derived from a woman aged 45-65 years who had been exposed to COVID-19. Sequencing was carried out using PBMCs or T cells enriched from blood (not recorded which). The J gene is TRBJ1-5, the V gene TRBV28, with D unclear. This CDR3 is CASNFNFQPQHF. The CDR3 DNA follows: TGTGCCAGCAATTTCAATTTTCAGCCCCAGCATTTT.